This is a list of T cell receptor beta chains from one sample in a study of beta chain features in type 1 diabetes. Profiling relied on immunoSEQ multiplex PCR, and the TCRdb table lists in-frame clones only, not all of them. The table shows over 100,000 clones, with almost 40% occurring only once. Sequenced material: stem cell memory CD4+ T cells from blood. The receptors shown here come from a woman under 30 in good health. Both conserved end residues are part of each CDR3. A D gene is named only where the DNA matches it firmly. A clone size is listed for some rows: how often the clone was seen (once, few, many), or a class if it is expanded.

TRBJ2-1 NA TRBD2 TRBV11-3 TGTGCCAGCAGCTTAGAAAGGGGGTCTAGCGGGAGCAATGAGCAGTTCTTC CASSLERGSSGSNEQFF
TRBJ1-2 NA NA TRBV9 TGTGCCAGCAGCGTAGACCCGGGAGGGGCGGGCTATGGCTACACCTTC CASSVDPGGAGYGYTF
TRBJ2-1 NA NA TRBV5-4 TGTGCCAGCAGCTTGGGAACAGCCTCCTACAATGAGCAGTTCTTC CASSLGTASYNEQFF
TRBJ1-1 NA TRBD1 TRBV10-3 TGTGCCATCAGTGAGTCGGAGACAGGGGGCCAGGGAGCTTTCTTT CAISESETGGQGAFF
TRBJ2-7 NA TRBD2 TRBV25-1 TGTGCCAGCAGTGAAATAGTAGCGGGAGCCTCCTACGAGCAGTACTTC CASSEIVAGASYEQYF
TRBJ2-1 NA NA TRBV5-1 TGCGCCAGCAGCTTTGTTAGCGGGAGAAGGGACAGGAATGAGCAGTTCTTC CASSFVSGRRDRNEQFF
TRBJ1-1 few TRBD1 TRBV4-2 TGTGCCAGCAGCCGACCGGGACAGGGAGACACTGAAGCTTTCTTT CASSRPGQGDTEAFF
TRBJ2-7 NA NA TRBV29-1 TGCAGCGTTGGACAGAACACCTACGAGCAGTACTTC CSVGQNTYEQYF
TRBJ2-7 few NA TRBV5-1 TGCGCCAGCAGCTTACAGGAACCTGCCTACGAGCAGTACTTC CASSLQEPAYEQYF
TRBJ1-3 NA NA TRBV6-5 TGTGCCAGCAGTTTCAGAAACACCATATATTTT CASSFRNTIYF
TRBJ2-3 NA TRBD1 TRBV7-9 TGTGCCAGCAGCTTAGGATTAACAGGGGGCGCAGATACGCAGTATTTT CASSLGLTGGADTQYF
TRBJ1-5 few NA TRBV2 TGTGCCAGCAGTGATCAGGGGCCCCAGCATTTT CASSDQGPQHF
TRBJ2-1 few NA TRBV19 TGTGCCAGTAGGTCAACAGGAATCCAGTTCTTC CASRSTGIQFF
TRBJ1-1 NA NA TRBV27 TGTGCCAGCAGTTCCTTCAGGGATTACACTGAAGCTTTCTTT CASSSFRDYTEAFF
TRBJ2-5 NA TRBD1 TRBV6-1 TGTGCCAGCAGTGCAGGGACAGAACAAGAGACCCAGTACTTC CASSAGTEQETQYF
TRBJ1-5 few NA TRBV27 TGTGCCAGCAGTCCTTCCCTATCAGGGTGGGGCAATCAGCCCCAGCATTTT CASSPSLSGWGNQPQHF
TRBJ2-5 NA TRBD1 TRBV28 TGTGCCAGCAGGCCCTCCGGGACAGGGGTTGGGGAGACCCAGTACTTC CASRPSGTGVGETQYF
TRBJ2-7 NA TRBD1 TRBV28 TGTGCCAGCAGACATGGGGGGACAGGGGGCTACGAGCAGTACTTC CASRHGGTGGYEQYF
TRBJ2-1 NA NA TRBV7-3 TGTGCCAGCAGCTTCGGGTCCTTTCACAATGAGCAGTTCTTC CASSFGSFHNEQFF
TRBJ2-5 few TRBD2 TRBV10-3 TGTGCCATCAGTGACCTAGCGGGGAAAGAGACCCAGTACTTC CAISDLAGKETQYF
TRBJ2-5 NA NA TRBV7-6 TGTGCCAGCAGCTTATCGACACACCAAGAGACCCAGTACTTC CASSLSTHQETQYF
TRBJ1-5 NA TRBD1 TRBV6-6 TGTGCCAGCAGTTCGGGACAGTGGAGCAATCAGCCCCAGCATTTT CASSSGQWSNQPQHF
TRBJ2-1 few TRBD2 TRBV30 TGTGCCTGGACCCCTGGGACTAGCGTTTTCTACAATGAGCAGTTCTTC CAWTPGTSVFYNEQFF
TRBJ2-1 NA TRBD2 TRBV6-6 TGTGCCAGCCACCGGGAGGGTTCGTCTCGTTGGAATGAGCAGTTCTTC CASHREGSSRWNEQFF
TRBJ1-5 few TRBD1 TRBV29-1 TGCAGCGTTTCCGGGACAGCCTTAAATCAGCCCCAGCATTTT CSVSGTALNQPQHF
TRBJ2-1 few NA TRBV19 TGTGCCAGTAGGCCGGTGGGGGGAGGCCAATACAATGAGCAGTTCTTC CASRPVGGGQYNEQFF
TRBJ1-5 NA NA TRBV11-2 TGTGCCAGCAGCTCTGGGGGGAGCGTTAACAATCAGCCCCAGCATTTT CASSSGGSVNNQPQHF
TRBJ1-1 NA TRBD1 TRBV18 TGTGCCAGCTCAAGCCCAGGTCGACAGGGCAGGTACACTGAAGCTTTCTTT CASSSPGRQGRYTEAFF
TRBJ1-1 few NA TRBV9 TGTGCCAGCAGCGTAGGATCAGGGTATGGCACTGAAGCTTTCTTT CASSVGSGYGTEAFF
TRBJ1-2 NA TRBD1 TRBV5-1 TGCGCCAGCAGCGATAGACAGGGGAGGAGCTACACCTTC CASSDRQGRSYTF
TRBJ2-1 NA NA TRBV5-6 TGTGCCAGCAGCTTGATGGTGAGTGGAGGGAATGAGCAGTTCTTC CASSLMVSGGNEQFF
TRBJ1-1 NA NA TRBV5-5 TGTGCCAGCAGCTTGGCATACACTGAAGCTTTCTTT CASSLAYTEAFF
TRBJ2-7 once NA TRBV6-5 TGTGCCAGCAGTTTCTATGACAGGCGATACGAGCAGTACTTC CASSFYDRRYEQYF
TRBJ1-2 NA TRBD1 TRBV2 TGTGCCAGCAGTGTAAGGCAGGGGGCGTCCGGCTACACCTTC CASSVRQGASGYTF
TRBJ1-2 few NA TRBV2 TGTGCCAGCAAAATGCGGGGGCTCTATGGCTACACCTTC CASKMRGLYGYTF
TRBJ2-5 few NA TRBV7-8 TGTGCCAGCAGCTTACGCACTGCTCTTCAAGAGACCCAGTACTTC CASSLRTALQETQYF
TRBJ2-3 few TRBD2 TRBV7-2 TGTGCCAGCAGCCTCCACCTGACTAGCGGAGGCACAGATACGCAGTATTTT CASSLHLTSGGTDTQYF
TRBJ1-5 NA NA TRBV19 TGTGCCAGTACCCCCTGGGGCAGGGGAGGCAATCAGCCCCAGCATTTT CASTPWGRGGNQPQHF
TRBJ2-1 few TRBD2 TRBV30 TGTGCCTGGAGTAGGTGGATAGCGGGAGGGCCCTCCTACAATGAGCAGTTCTTC CAWSRWIAGGPSYNEQFF
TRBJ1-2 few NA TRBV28 TGTGCCAGCGGAGTTAACTATGGCTACACCTTC CASGVNYGYTF
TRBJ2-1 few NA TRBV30 TGTGCCTGGAGTGTATCTTTACTTGTCGGTGAGCAGTTCTTC CAWSVSLLVGEQFF
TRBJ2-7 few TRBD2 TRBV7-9 TGTGCCAGCAGCTCTAGCGGATACTACGAGCAGTACTTC CASSSSGYYEQYF
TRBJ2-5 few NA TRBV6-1 TGTGCCAGCACCCCGACACTAGCCCAAGAGACCCAGTACTTC CASTPTLAQETQYF
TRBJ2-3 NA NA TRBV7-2 TGTGCCAGCAGCTCCGGACTGTCGGGCGGCACGCAGTATTTT CASSSGLSGGTQYF
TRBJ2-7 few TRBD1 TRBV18 TGTGCCAGCTCACCAGTCGGGGACAGGACCTACGAGCAGTACTTC CASSPVGDRTYEQYF